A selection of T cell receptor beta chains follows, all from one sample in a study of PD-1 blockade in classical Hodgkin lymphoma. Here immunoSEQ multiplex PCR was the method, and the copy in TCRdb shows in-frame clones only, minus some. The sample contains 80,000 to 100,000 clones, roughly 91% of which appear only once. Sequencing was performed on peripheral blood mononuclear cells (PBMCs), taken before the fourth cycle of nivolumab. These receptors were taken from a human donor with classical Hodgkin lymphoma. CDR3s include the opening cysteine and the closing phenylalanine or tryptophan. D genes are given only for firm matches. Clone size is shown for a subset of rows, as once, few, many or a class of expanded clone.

cdr3_nt: TGTGCCTGGAGTGATGCCCACCGGAGACTCCAAAATACGCAGTATTTT
cdr3_aa: CAWSDAHRRLQNTQYF
v_call: TRBV30
j_call: TRBJ2-3
cdr3_length: 16
clone_size: -
d_call: -

cdr3_nt: TGTGCCAGTTCAAAGGGGGGACCGGCAAAGCTGTTTTTT
cdr3_aa: CASSKGGPAKLFF
v_call: TRBV7-9
j_call: TRBJ2-2
cdr3_length: 13
clone_size: -
d_call: -

cdr3_nt: TGCAGCGTCTTTGTGCCGGGACAGCCCAAGGGAAGTGCTTTCTTT
cdr3_aa: CSVFVPGQPKGSAFF
v_call: TRBV29-1
j_call: TRBJ1-1
cdr3_length: 15
clone_size: -
d_call: TRBD1

cdr3_nt: TGTGCCAGTAGTAAGAAGAAGGTCGGAGCAACTAATGAAAAACTGTTTTTT
cdr3_aa: CASSKKKVGATNEKLFF
v_call: TRBV19
j_call: TRBJ1-4
cdr3_length: 17
clone_size: -
d_call: -

cdr3_nt: TGTGCCAGCAGCTACGGGACAGGCGCCTACGAGCAGTACTTC
cdr3_aa: CASSYGTGAYEQYF
v_call: TRBV6-6
j_call: TRBJ2-7
cdr3_length: 14
clone_size: -
d_call: TRBD1

cdr3_nt: TGTGCCAGCAGCTTTTCGGACAGAGAAGCTTTCTTT
cdr3_aa: CASSFSDREAFF
v_call: TRBV5-5
j_call: TRBJ1-1
cdr3_length: 12
clone_size: once
d_call: -

cdr3_nt: TGTGCCAGCTCACCGGTGGTGGACAGGGTCCCCGGCTACACCTTC
cdr3_aa: CASSPVVDRVPGYTF
v_call: TRBV18
j_call: TRBJ1-2
cdr3_length: 15
clone_size: -
d_call: TRBD1

cdr3_nt: TGTGCCAGCGCGGCGACAGGGGGCATACTCTCTGGGGCCAACGTCCTGACTTTC
cdr3_aa: CASAATGGILSGANVLTF
v_call: TRBV7-9
j_call: TRBJ2-6
cdr3_length: 18
clone_size: -
d_call: TRBD1

cdr3_nt: TGTGCCAGCAGTTTGAGGCTAGCGGGGACTCAAGAGACCCAGTACTTC
cdr3_aa: CASSLRLAGTQETQYF
v_call: TRBV28
j_call: TRBJ2-5
cdr3_length: 16
clone_size: -
d_call: TRBD2

cdr3_nt: TGTGCCAGCAGTGAATGGACTAGCTTGGAGACCCAGTACTTC
cdr3_aa: CASSEWTSLETQYF
v_call: TRBV6-1
j_call: TRBJ2-5
cdr3_length: 14
clone_size: -
d_call: TRBD2

cdr3_nt: TGTGCCAGCAGTTTCAGGGGACAATTCCTCTACGAGCAGTACTTC
cdr3_aa: CASSFRGQFLYEQYF
v_call: TRBV28
j_call: TRBJ2-7
cdr3_length: 15
clone_size: -
d_call: -

cdr3_nt: TGTGCCACCAGCAGAGGGCAGTCCAATCAGCCCCAGCATTTT
cdr3_aa: CATSRGQSNQPQHF
v_call: TRBV15
j_call: TRBJ1-5
cdr3_length: 14
clone_size: -
d_call: -

cdr3_nt: TGTGCCAGCAGCCTGGTCAACACCGGGGAGCTGTTTTTT
cdr3_aa: CASSLVNTGELFF
v_call: TRBV14
j_call: TRBJ2-2
cdr3_length: 13
clone_size: -
d_call: -

cdr3_nt: TGTGCCAGTAGTATTTCGGGCGGGACATCATGGGGTTTAGATACGCAGTATTTT
cdr3_aa: CASSISGGTSWGLDTQYF
v_call: TRBV19
j_call: TRBJ2-3
cdr3_length: 18
clone_size: -
d_call: -

cdr3_nt: TGTGCCTGGAAAGGGGTTGGGGAAAAACTGTTTTTT
cdr3_aa: CAWKGVGEKLFF
v_call: TRBV30
j_call: TRBJ1-4
cdr3_length: 12
clone_size: -
d_call: -

cdr3_nt: TGTGCCACCAGTGTAGGGTGGAGCAATGAGCAGTTCTTC
cdr3_aa: CATSVGWSNEQFF
v_call: TRBV15
j_call: TRBJ2-1
cdr3_length: 13
clone_size: -
d_call: -

cdr3_nt: TGTGCCAGCAAGGGACAGCAGAACACTGAAGCTTTCTTT
cdr3_aa: CASKGQQNTEAFF
v_call: TRBV2
j_call: TRBJ1-1
cdr3_length: 13
clone_size: -
d_call: TRBD1

cdr3_nt: TGTGCCAGCAGCGTAGTAGGACAAGTGGTCGGAGATGAGCAGTTCTTC
cdr3_aa: CASSVVGQVVGDEQFF
v_call: TRBV9
j_call: TRBJ2-1
cdr3_length: 16
clone_size: -
d_call: -

cdr3_nt: TGTGCCAGCAGTTTCCCAGGGACCCAAGAGACCCAGTACTTC
cdr3_aa: CASSFPGTQETQYF
v_call: TRBV28
j_call: TRBJ2-5
cdr3_length: 14
clone_size: -
d_call: -

cdr3_nt: TGCGCCAGTAGGGAGATGCTCACAGATACGCAGTATTTT
cdr3_aa: CASREMLTDTQYF
v_call: TRBV4-1
j_call: TRBJ2-3
cdr3_length: 13
clone_size: once
d_call: -

cdr3_nt: TGTGCCAGCCATCCCGAGACAGTGTATGGCTACACCTTC
cdr3_aa: CASHPETVYGYTF
v_call: TRBV7-2
j_call: TRBJ1-2
cdr3_length: 13
clone_size: -
d_call: -

cdr3_nt: TGTGCCAGCAGTCGAGGCGCAGGCTACGAGCAGTACTTC
cdr3_aa: CASSRGAGYEQYF
v_call: TRBV5-6
j_call: TRBJ2-7
cdr3_length: 13
clone_size: -
d_call: -

cdr3_nt: TGTGCCAGCAGCTTACAGCTAGTTGAGACCCAGTACTTC
cdr3_aa: CASSLQLVETQYF
v_call: TRBV7-7
j_call: TRBJ2-5
cdr3_length: 13
clone_size: -
d_call: -

cdr3_nt: TGCGCCAGCAGCGTACGGGACAGGAGGCTGAGTAGCAATCAGCCCCAGCATTTT
cdr3_aa: CASSVRDRRLSSNQPQHF
v_call: TRBV4-1
j_call: TRBJ1-5
cdr3_length: 18
clone_size: -
d_call: TRBD1

cdr3_nt: TGTGCCAGCGGGACAGGGCACTCTGGGGCCAACGTCCTGACTTTC
cdr3_aa: CASGTGHSGANVLTF
v_call: TRBV6-1
j_call: TRBJ2-6
cdr3_length: 15
clone_size: -
d_call: TRBD1

cdr3_nt: TGCGCCAGCAGCCACGGACTAACCTACAATGAGCAGTTCTTC
cdr3_aa: CASSHGLTYNEQFF
v_call: TRBV4-1
j_call: TRBJ2-1
cdr3_length: 14
clone_size: -
d_call: -

cdr3_nt: TGTGCTAGTGGTTTGGTACTCGGCAGGGTGGGAGATACGCAGTATTTT
cdr3_aa: CASGLVLGRVGDTQYF
v_call: TRBV12-5
j_call: TRBJ2-3
cdr3_length: 16
clone_size: once
d_call: -

cdr3_nt: TGTGCCATCAGTGAGTCTCCCCGGACTAGTATCGATGAGCAGTTCTTC
cdr3_aa: CAISESPRTSIDEQFF
v_call: TRBV10-3
j_call: TRBJ2-1
cdr3_length: 16
clone_size: -
d_call: TRBD2

cdr3_nt: TGTGCCAGCACACAGGTGATGAACACTGAAGCTTTCTTT
cdr3_aa: CASTQVMNTEAFF
v_call: TRBV18
j_call: TRBJ1-1
cdr3_length: 13
clone_size: -
d_call: -

cdr3_nt: TGCGCCAGCAGCAAAAGGACTAAACTCTCCGAGCAGTACTTC
cdr3_aa: CASSKRTKLSEQYF
v_call: TRBV10-1
j_call: TRBJ2-7
cdr3_length: 14
clone_size: -
d_call: -

cdr3_nt: TGCGCCAGCAGCTTCGGAGAAGGGGGCCATCAGCCCCAGCATTTT
cdr3_aa: CASSFGEGGHQPQHF
v_call: TRBV5-1
j_call: TRBJ1-5
cdr3_length: 15
clone_size: -
d_call: TRBD1

cdr3_nt: TGTGCCACCGAGGGACGTAAACCCTACGAGCAGTACTTC
cdr3_aa: CATEGRKPYEQYF
v_call: TRBV19
j_call: TRBJ2-7
cdr3_length: 13
clone_size: -
d_call: -

cdr3_nt: TGTGCCAGCAGCCTTAGCGGGAGGGGGGCAGATACGCAGTATTTT
cdr3_aa: CASSLSGRGADTQYF
v_call: TRBV9
j_call: TRBJ2-3
cdr3_length: 15
clone_size: -
d_call: TRBD2

cdr3_nt: TGTGCCAGCAGTTTAGAGGGACAGCCCCAGCATTTT
cdr3_aa: CASSLEGQPQHF
v_call: TRBV27
j_call: TRBJ1-5
cdr3_length: 12
clone_size: -
d_call: -

cdr3_nt: TGTGCCAGTAGCCGACTAGCGGGAGGGACGGTTTCCTACGAGCAGTACTTC
cdr3_aa: CASSRLAGGTVSYEQYF
v_call: TRBV19
j_call: TRBJ2-7
cdr3_length: 17
clone_size: -
d_call: TRBD2

cdr3_nt: TGCGCCAGCAGCTTTCAGGGTTCAGGGCAGTACTTC
cdr3_aa: CASSFQGSGQYF
v_call: TRBV5-1
j_call: TRBJ2-7
cdr3_length: 12
clone_size: once
d_call: -

cdr3_nt: TGTGCCAGCAGCCCGTCCCCGGGAGAGACCCAGTACTTC
cdr3_aa: CASSPSPGETQYF
v_call: TRBV11-2
j_call: TRBJ2-5
cdr3_length: 13
clone_size: -
d_call: -

cdr3_nt: TGTGCCAGCAGCCCCGGACGGTTCGGGCGGATGAACACAGATACGCAGTATTTT
cdr3_aa: CASSPGRFGRMNTDTQYF
v_call: TRBV11-3
j_call: TRBJ2-3
cdr3_length: 18
clone_size: -
d_call: -

cdr3_nt: TGTGCCTGGAGTTCCAACGACAGGGGGCTTAACACCGGGGAGCTGTTTTTT
cdr3_aa: CAWSSNDRGLNTGELFF
v_call: TRBV30
j_call: TRBJ2-2
cdr3_length: 17
clone_size: -
d_call: TRBD1

cdr3_nt: TGCGCCAGCAGTGACCAGACTAGCGGGAACACCGGGGAGCTGTTTTTT
cdr3_aa: CASSDQTSGNTGELFF
v_call: TRBV10-1
j_call: TRBJ2-2
cdr3_length: 16
clone_size: once
d_call: TRBD2

cdr3_nt: TGTGCCAGCAGTTTAGGAGGGGAACTCAATCAGCCCCAGCATTTT
cdr3_aa: CASSLGGELNQPQHF
v_call: TRBV6-1
j_call: TRBJ1-5
cdr3_length: 15
clone_size: -
d_call: -

cdr3_nt: TGTGCCAGCAGCTTAGCCTTAAACACTGAAGCTTTCTTT
cdr3_aa: CASSLALNTEAFF
v_call: TRBV11-3
j_call: TRBJ1-1
cdr3_length: 13
clone_size: -
d_call: -

cdr3_nt: TGTGCCAGCAGCCCCAGCGGGGGCCACGAGCAGTACTTC
cdr3_aa: CASSPSGGHEQYF
v_call: TRBV5-5
j_call: TRBJ2-7
cdr3_length: 13
clone_size: -
d_call: TRBD2

cdr3_nt: TGTGCCAGCGGGGGGACGGGCTCCTACGAGCAGTACTTC
cdr3_aa: CASGGTGSYEQYF
v_call: TRBV27
j_call: TRBJ2-7
cdr3_length: 13
clone_size: -
d_call: -

cdr3_nt: TGTGCCAGCAGCTTGCGGGCTAGCGGAAAAACCTACGAGCAGTACTTC
cdr3_aa: CASSLRASGKTYEQYF
v_call: TRBV5-4
j_call: TRBJ2-7
cdr3_length: 16
clone_size: -
d_call: TRBD2

cdr3_nt: TGTGCCATCAGCGAAGGACTAGCCGGGGAGCTGTTTTTT
cdr3_aa: CAISEGLAGELFF
v_call: TRBV10-3
j_call: TRBJ2-2
cdr3_length: 13
clone_size: -
d_call: TRBD2

cdr3_nt: TGTGCCAGTAGTATGTCCCACTTCGACAGGACCACCAACTATGGCTACACCTTC
cdr3_aa: CASSMSHFDRTTNYGYTF
v_call: TRBV19
j_call: TRBJ1-2
cdr3_length: 18
clone_size: -
d_call: -

cdr3_nt: TGTGCCAGCAGTGGGAGTTGGGGACCCTATCGTAGCGAGCAGTACTTC
cdr3_aa: CASSGSWGPYRSEQYF
v_call: TRBV28
j_call: TRBJ2-7
cdr3_length: 16
clone_size: once
d_call: -